These T cell receptor beta chains were read from a single sample in a study of beta chain features in type 1 diabetes. Some clones are missing from TCRdb's copy, which holds only in-frame ones; the method was immunoSEQ multiplex PCR. The sample lists 300,000 or so clones, roughly 12% occurring once. Sequencing was done on a sample of naive CD4+ T cells from blood. Receptors were obtained from a woman younger than 35 with type 1 diabetes. CDR3s include the opening cysteine and the closing phenylalanine or tryptophan. D genes are given only for firm matches. Clone size, where shown, is once, few, many, or a class for clones that have expanded.

j_gene: TRBJ2-5; abundance: many; v_gene: TRBV5-1; d_gene: TRBD1; CDR3aa: CASSTPTGGGETQYF; CDR3nt: TGCGCCAGCAGCACGCCGACAGGGGGCGGGGAGACCCAGTACTTC
j_gene: TRBJ2-1; abundance: .; v_gene: TRBV2; d_gene: TRBD2; CDR3aa: CASRGGLAEYNEQFF; CDR3nt: TGTGCCAGCAGGGGGGGACTAGCGGAATACAATGAGCAGTTCTTC
j_gene: TRBJ1-5; abundance: few; v_gene: TRBV28; d_gene: TRBD1; CDR3aa: CASSLRQGMNQPQHF; CDR3nt: TGTGCCAGCAGTTTAAGACAGGGAATGAATCAGCCCCAGCATTTT
j_gene: TRBJ2-5; abundance: few; v_gene: TRBV5-1; d_gene: .; CDR3aa: CASSLGTTNQETQYF; CDR3nt: TGCGCCAGCAGCTTGGGGACAACGAACCAAGAGACCCAGTACTTC
j_gene: TRBJ2-7; abundance: .; v_gene: TRBV5-4; d_gene: TRBD2; CDR3aa: CASSRLAGGVSYEQYF; CDR3nt: TGTGCCAGCAGCCGACTAGCGGGAGGCGTATCCTACGAGCAGTACTTC
j_gene: TRBJ1-4; abundance: .; v_gene: TRBV7-9; d_gene: .; CDR3aa: CASSLASLAGGLEEKLFF; CDR3nt: TGTGCCAGCAGCTTAGCATCACTGGCCGGGGGTTTGGAAGAAAAACTGTTTTTT
j_gene: TRBJ2-5; abundance: .; v_gene: TRBV19; d_gene: TRBD2; CDR3aa: CASSIGGSGRGKETQYF; CDR3nt: TGTGCCAGTAGTATAGGAGGCAGCGGGAGAGGAAAAGAGACCCAGTACTTC
j_gene: TRBJ1-2; abundance: .; v_gene: TRBV28; d_gene: .; CDR3aa: CASSFPQEFGYTF; CDR3nt: TGTGCCAGCAGTTTTCCCCAAGAGTTTGGCTACACCTTC
j_gene: TRBJ2-7; abundance: .; v_gene: TRBV10-3; d_gene: TRBD2; CDR3aa: CAISGGTSGRAISYEQYF; CDR3nt: TGTGCCATCAGTGGCGGGACTAGCGGGAGGGCGATCTCCTACGAGCAGTACTTC
j_gene: TRBJ2-1; abundance: .; v_gene: TRBV7-9; d_gene: .; CDR3aa: CASSLIPLSYNEQFF; CDR3nt: TGTGCCAGCAGCTTAATTCCCCTCTCCTACAATGAGCAGTTCTTC
j_gene: TRBJ2-1; abundance: .; v_gene: TRBV25-1; d_gene: TRBD2; CDR3aa: CASSGGLAGTDEQFF; CDR3nt: TGTGCCAGCAGTGGGGGACTAGCGGGAACGGATGAGCAGTTCTTC
j_gene: TRBJ2-3; abundance: .; v_gene: TRBV7-2; d_gene: TRBD2; CDR3aa: CASSLELAGGPEADTQYF; CDR3nt: TGTGCCAGCAGCTTAGAGCTAGCGGGAGGGCCTGAGGCTGATACGCAGTATTTT
j_gene: TRBJ2-1; abundance: few; v_gene: TRBV9; d_gene: TRBD1; CDR3aa: CASSVRDRGLLTYNEQFF; CDR3nt: TGTGCCAGCAGCGTCCGGGACAGGGGACTGCTGACCTACAATGAGCAGTTCTTC
j_gene: TRBJ2-7; abundance: .; v_gene: TRBV5-4; d_gene: TRBD1; CDR3aa: CASSLGGTGGYEQYF; CDR3nt: TGTGCCAGCAGCTTGGGTGGGACAGGGGGCTACGAGCAGTACTTC
j_gene: TRBJ2-7; abundance: .; v_gene: TRBV4-1; d_gene: .; CDR3aa: CASSQTLVAEQYF; CDR3nt: TGCGCCAGCAGCCAAACGTTAGTAGCCGAGCAGTACTTC
j_gene: TRBJ2-7; abundance: few; v_gene: TRBV7-3; d_gene: TRBD1; CDR3aa: CASSFKGADEQYF; CDR3nt: TGTGCCAGCAGCTTCAAGGGGGCGGACGAGCAGTACTTC
j_gene: TRBJ1-5; abundance: .; v_gene: TRBV28; d_gene: .; CDR3aa: CASSFVTLSNQPQHF; CDR3nt: TGTGCCAGCAGTTTCGTGACATTGAGCAATCAGCCCCAGCATTTT
j_gene: TRBJ2-1; abundance: .; v_gene: TRBV7-2; d_gene: .; CDR3aa: CASSGVEREFF; CDR3nt: TGTGCCAGCAGCGGGGTCGAGAGGGAGTTCTTC
j_gene: TRBJ2-7; abundance: few; v_gene: TRBV2; d_gene: TRBD1; CDR3aa: CASSRINRQGSLNNEQYF; CDR3nt: TGTGCCAGCAGTAGAATCAATCGACAGGGGAGTCTGAATAACGAGCAGTACTTC
j_gene: TRBJ2-1; abundance: .; v_gene: TRBV7-2; d_gene: .; CDR3aa: CASSPPGSLYNEQFF; CDR3nt: TGTGCCAGCAGCCCGCCCGGGAGTCTTTACAATGAGCAGTTCTTC
j_gene: TRBJ2-5; abundance: few; v_gene: TRBV7-2; d_gene: TRBD1; CDR3aa: CASSLGTGGAGQETQYF; CDR3nt: TGTGCCAGCAGCTTAGGCACAGGGGGCGCGGGTCAAGAGACCCAGTACTTC
j_gene: TRBJ2-5; abundance: .; v_gene: TRBV5-6; d_gene: TRBD2; CDR3aa: CASSPRRTSGSQETQYF; CDR3nt: TGTGCCAGCAGCCCGCGTAGGACTAGCGGTTCCCAAGAGACCCAGTACTTC
j_gene: TRBJ2-2; abundance: few; v_gene: TRBV18; d_gene: TRBD2; CDR3aa: CASSPGLAGAGELFF; CDR3nt: TGTGCCAGCTCACCGGGACTAGCGGGAGCCGGGGAGCTGTTTTTT
j_gene: TRBJ2-1; abundance: .; v_gene: TRBV5-1; d_gene: TRBD2; CDR3aa: CASSLGRLAVNEQFF; CDR3nt: TGCGCCAGCAGCTTGGGTAGACTAGCTGTCAATGAGCAGTTCTTC